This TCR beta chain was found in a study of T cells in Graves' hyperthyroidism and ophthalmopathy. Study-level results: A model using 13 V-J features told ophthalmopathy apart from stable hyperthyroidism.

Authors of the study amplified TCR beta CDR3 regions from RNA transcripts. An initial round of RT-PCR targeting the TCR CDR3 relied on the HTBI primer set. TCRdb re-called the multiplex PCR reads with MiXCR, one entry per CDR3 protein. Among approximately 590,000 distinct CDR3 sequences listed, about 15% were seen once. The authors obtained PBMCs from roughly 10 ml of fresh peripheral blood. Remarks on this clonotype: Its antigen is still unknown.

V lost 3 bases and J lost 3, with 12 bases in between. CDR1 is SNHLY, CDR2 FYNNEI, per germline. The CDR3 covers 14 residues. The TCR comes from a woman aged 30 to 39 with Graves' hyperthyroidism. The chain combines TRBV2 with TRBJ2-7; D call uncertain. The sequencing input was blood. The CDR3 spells CASSDRAVSYEQYF. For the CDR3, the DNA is TGTGCCAGCAGTGATCGGGCTGTCAGCTACGAGCAGTACTTC.